This T cell receptor beta chain was profiled in a study of metastatic and nonmetastatic thyroid tumors. All patients were untreated before thyroid surgery. This clone was recorded at least ten times. TCRdb re-called clones via MiXCR from the PCR reads. The data show roughly 20,000 clones, with roughly 16% seen just once and under 11% held by the top ten. V was cut by 6 bases and J by 0 bases, with 11 bases left in between. The CDR3 totals 14 residues. Germline lookup yields CDR1 SGHAT and CDR2 FQNNGV. This chain joins TRBV11-2 and TRBJ2-5; D is ambiguous. The TCR sequence derives from a female donor with papillary thyroid cancer or a benign thyroid nodule (not recorded which). Some clones in this sample may be carry-over from other donors' samples. The sequenced sample was tumor tissue. CDR3 nucleotide sequence: TGTGCCAGCAGTTTTTTAGTGAACCAAGAGACCCAGTACTTC. Amino acids: CASSFLVNQETQYF.